One and the same sample provided the 12 T cell receptor beta chains below, sequenced in a study of blood T cell repertoires in COVID-19. Sequenced by immunoSEQ multiplex PCR; TCRdb stores in-frame clones only, minus some. Altogether about 280,000 clones are present, 86% being singletons, with the ten largest covering under 3.5%. Source material: peripheral blood. These receptor sequences come from a woman aged 30 to 39 with active or convalescent COVID-19.

The J gene is TRBJ1-1, the V gene TRBV2; D gene uncertain. Looked up from germline, CDR1 is SNHLY and CDR2 is FYNNEI. CDR3 length: 13 residues. V lost 6 bases, J lost 0 bases, and 8 bases lay in between. The CDR3 DNA reads as TGTGCCAGCAGACTAGCCATGAACACTGAAGCTTTCTTT. It is translated as CASRLAMNTEAFF.

The chain employs TRBV4-3 and TRBJ1-4; 8 bases align to TRBD1. CDR3 length equals 16 residues. Per germline, CDR1 LGHNA and CDR2 YSLEER. V lost 0 bases, J lost 5 bases, and 5 bases stayed unmatched. CDR3 amino acids: CASSQDIGTGNEKLFF. The DNA for the CDR3 is TGCGCCAGCAGCCAAGATATAGGGACAGGAAATGAAAAACTGTTTTTT.

The CDR3 DNA reads as TGTGCCAGCAGCCCCGGGCACGGGGGGACATACGAGCAGTACTTC. Residues: CASSPGHGGTYEQYF. V is TRBV9 and J is TRBJ2-7; D may be TRBD2 (7 bases). Germline CDR1 is SGDLS and CDR2 is YYNGEE. V lost 4 bases and J 4 bases, leaving 18 bases between the germline ends. The CDR3 has 15 residues.

The chain is built from TRBV27 and TRBJ2-5; D perhaps matches TRBD1 (6 bases). CDR1 and CDR2 (germline): MNHEY, SMNVEV (reference sequence). Trimming took 4 bases from V and 4 from J, leaving 13 bases between them. The CDR3 totals 14 residues. CDR3: CASSSGADGETQYF. CDR3 coding DNA: TGTGCCAGCAGTTCAGGGGCGGATGGAGAGACCCAGTACTTC.

The chain links TRBV19 to TRBJ1-4, with 7 nucleotides matching TRBD1. CDR3 length: 16 residues. The trim removed 3 bases at V and 0 bases at J, leaving 4 bases unmatched. In germline, CDR1 is LNHDA, CDR2 SQIVND (reference sequence). This CDR3 reads CASSILQGATNEKLFF. The CDR3 bases are TGTGCCAGTAGTATTTTGCAGGGGGCAACTAATGAAAAACTGTTTTTT.

This sequence joins TRBV7-8 and TRBJ2-7; 9 bases map to TRBD1. Germline V gene sequence: CDR1 SGHVS, CDR2 FQNEAQ. The V segment lost 5 bases and the J segment 3 bases; nucleotides outside the gene matches: 5. This CDR3 spans 14 amino acids. The CDR3 here is CASSRRDRVYEQYF. CDR3 coding DNA: TGTGCCAGCAGCCGCCGGGACAGGGTCTACGAGCAGTACTTC. The whole variable domain, filled in from reference TRBV7-8 and TRBJ2-7, reads GAGVSQSPRYKVAKRGQDVALRCDPISGHVSLFWYQQALGQGPEFLTYFQNEAQLDKSGLPSDRFFAERPEGSVSTLKIQRTQQEDSAVYLCASSRRDRVYEQYFGPGTRLTVT.

The chain employs TRBV27 and TRBJ1-2, with D possibly matching TRBD1 (6 bases). This CDR3 has 13 residues. The V gene lost 5 bases and the J gene lost 8 bases, with 15 bases spanning the gap. CDR1 is MNHEY, CDR2 SMNVEV, per germline (reference sequence). The CDR3 DNA sequence: TGTGCCAGCAGTCCAGGGGATTCGGGGGGCTACACCTTC. Its translation is CASSPGDSGGYTF.

This clone has a handful of counts. V is TRBV20-1 and J is TRBJ1-4; D may be TRBD1 (5 bases). V was clipped by 3 bases and J by 7 bases, with 12 bases between them. Per the germline V gene, CDR1 is DFQATT and CDR2 is SNEGSKA (reference sequence). The CDR3 contains 13 residues. The CDR3 DNA is TGCAGTGCTAGTGGGGGTAGGGGTGAAAAACTGTTTTTT. Translating it yields CSASGGRGEKLFF.

The genes are TRBV27 and TRBJ2-2; D is ambiguous. Trimming shortened V by 5 bases and J by 3 bases, and 4 bases separated the two germline ends. The CDR3 length is 12 residues. CDR1 is MNHEY, CDR2 SMNVEV, per germline (reference sequence). CDR3 nucleotide sequence: TGTGCCAGCAGTCCGTACACCGGGGAGCTGTTTTTT. This sequence encodes CASSPYTGELFF.

The chain combines TRBV9 with TRBJ2-3, with 13 bases lining up with TRBD2. CDR3 length: 17 amino acids. V trimming: 3 bases; J trimming: 6 bases; junction bases outside the gene matches: 10. CDR1 and CDR2 (germline): SGDLS, YYNGEE. CDR3 protein: CASSAQGLAGLRDTQYF. In nucleotides, the CDR3 is TGTGCCAGCAGCGCCCAGGGACTAGCGGGGCTTAGGGATACGCAGTATTTT.

J is TRBJ2-1 and V is TRBV7-3, with TRBD1 matching 7 bases. Germline V CDR1 and CDR2: SGHTA, FQGTGA. The V and J ends lost 5 bases and 4 bases, in that order; junction bases with no gene match: 2. The CDR3 consists of 13 residues. In nucleotides, the CDR3 is TGTGCCAGCAGCCAACAGGGGTACAATGAGCAGTTCTTC. Translated, it gives CASSQQGYNEQFF.

This sequence joins TRBV7-3 and TRBJ2-7; 13 bases map to TRBD2. V was pared by 4 bases and J by 0 bases, with 9 bases of the junction left unmatched. CDR1 is SGHTA and CDR2 is FQGTGA in the germline V gene. This CDR3 has 18 amino acids. The CDR3 nucleotides are TGTGCCAGCAGCTCCGGACTAGCGGGGGCATCGAGCTCCTACGAGCAGTACTTC. Residues: CASSSGLAGASSSYEQYF. Combining the CDR3 with reference TRBV7-3 and TRBJ2-7 gives the whole variable domain GAGVSQTPSNKVTEKGKYVELRCDPISGHTALYWYRQSLGQGPEFLIYFQGTGAADDSGLPNDRFFAVRPEGSVSTLKIQRTERGDSAVYLCASSSGLAGASSSYEQYFGPGTRLTVT.